A selection of T cell receptor beta chains follows, all from one sample in a study of T cell responses to AZD1222 COVID-19 vaccine. The table came from immunoSEQ multiplex PCR; TCRdb's copy has only in-frame clones and leaves some out. The sample yields about 140,000 clones, around 90% seen once. Material: peripheral blood, obtained on day 0 of AZD1222 vaccination. The receptors come from an adult in good health. Each CDR3 is given with its conserved first and last residue. The D gene is left open where the match is weak. Expanded clones get a size class; other rows say once, few or many, or leave the size out.

CASSLDHHSSYEQYF,TGTGCCAGCAGCTTGGACCACCATAGCTCCTACGAGCAGTACTTC,NA,NA,TRBV7-2,TRBJ2-7
CASSLQSRGNYGYTF,TGTGCCAGCAGCTTGCAGTCGAGGGGTAACTATGGCTACACCTTC,NA,few,TRBV5-5,TRBJ1-2
CASSLPTRNTEAFF,TGTGCCAGCAGTCTCCCGACGAGGAACACTGAAGCTTTCTTT,NA,NA,TRBV28,TRBJ1-1
CASSSWTSGNVMKTQYF,TGTGCCAGCAGTTCCTGGACTAGCGGGAATGTAATGAAGACCCAGTACTTC,TRBD2,NA,TRBV28,TRBJ2-5
CASSLIGLGNTIYF,TGTGCCAGCAGTTTAATCGGTCTTGGAAACACCATATATTTT,NA,NA,TRBV28,TRBJ1-3
CASSWGQGVAPQPQHF,TGCGCCAGCAGCTGGGGACAGGGGGTGGCCCCGCAGCCCCAGCATTTT,TRBD1,NA,TRBV5-1,TRBJ1-5
CASSPPGQGVYGYTF,TGTGCCAGCTCACCTCCGGGACAGGGGGTCTATGGCTACACCTTC,TRBD1,NA,TRBV18,TRBJ1-2
CASSPPGNYGYTF,TGTGCCAGCAGCCCACCAGGGAACTATGGCTACACCTTC,NA,NA,TRBV28,TRBJ1-2
CASSRFQETQYF,TGTGCCAGCAGCCGCTTCCAAGAGACCCAGTACTTC,NA,NA,TRBV7-2,TRBJ2-5
CASRGVGSIYGYTF,TGTGCCAGCAGGGGTGTAGGATCCATCTATGGCTACACCTTC,NA,NA,TRBV3-1/TRBV3-2,TRBJ1-2
CASGLGGREVNYEQYF,TGTGCTAGTGGTTTGGGCGGGAGGGAGGTTAACTACGAGCAGTACTTC,TRBD2,NA,TRBV12-5,TRBJ2-7
CSVEDLPGPLFYGYTF,TGCAGCGTTGAAGATCTTCCGGGACCTCTGTTTTATGGCTACACCTTC,NA,NA,TRBV29-1,TRBJ1-2
CASSAVGRQGSYNEQFF,TGTGCCAGCAGCGCCGTGGGCCGACAGGGATCCTACAATGAGCAGTTCTTC,TRBD1,NA,TRBV11-2,TRBJ2-1
CAGLRRVPYNEQFF,TGTGCCGGCCTACGGCGGGTCCCCTACAATGAGCAGTTCTTC,NA,NA,TRBV6-5,TRBJ2-1
CASRRNPLLPNEQFF,TGTGCCAGCAGGCGGAACCCACTCCTCCCCAATGAGCAGTTCTTC,NA,NA,TRBV6-5,TRBJ2-1
CASSPGTASSGNTIYF,TGCGCCAGCAGCCCCGGGACAGCGAGCTCTGGAAACACCATATATTTT,TRBD1,NA,TRBV5-1,TRBJ1-3
CASSLTWRDSSTDTQYF,TGTGCCAGCAGCTTAACCTGGCGGGACAGTAGCACAGATACGCAGTATTTT,NA,NA,TRBV11-2,TRBJ2-3
CASSPGASAYEQYF,TGTGCCAGCTCACCAGGCGCCAGCGCCTACGAGCAGTACTTC,NA,NA,TRBV18,TRBJ2-7
CASRLQGAQGNTIYF,TGTGCCAGCAGACTACAGGGGGCACAAGGAAACACCATATATTTT,TRBD1,NA,TRBV2,TRBJ1-3
CASSPNRYNTEAFF,TGTGCCAGCAGCCCGAACAGGTATAACACTGAAGCTTTCTTT,NA,NA,TRBV7-9,TRBJ1-1
CASSTDRANEQFF,TGTGCCAGCAGTACCGACAGGGCGAATGAGCAGTTCTTC,TRBD1,NA,TRBV2,TRBJ2-1
CASSVGLVEVGEQFF,TGTGCCAGCAGCGTAGGACTAGTTGAAGTAGGTGAGCAGTTCTTC,NA,NA,TRBV9,TRBJ2-1
CASSQGGWFTGELFF,TGTGCCAGCAGCCAAGGGGGCTGGTTCACCGGGGAGCTGTTTTTT,NA,NA,TRBV3-1/TRBV3-2,TRBJ2-2